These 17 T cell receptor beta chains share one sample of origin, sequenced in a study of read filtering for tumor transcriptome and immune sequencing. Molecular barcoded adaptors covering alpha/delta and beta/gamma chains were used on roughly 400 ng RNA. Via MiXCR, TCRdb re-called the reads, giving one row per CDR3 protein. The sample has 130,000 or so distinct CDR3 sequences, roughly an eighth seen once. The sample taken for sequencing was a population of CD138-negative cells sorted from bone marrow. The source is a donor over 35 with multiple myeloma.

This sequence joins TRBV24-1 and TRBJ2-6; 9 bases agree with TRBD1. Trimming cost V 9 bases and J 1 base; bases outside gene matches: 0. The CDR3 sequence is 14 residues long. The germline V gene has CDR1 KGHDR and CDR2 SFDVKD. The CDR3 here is CATGQGSGANVLTF. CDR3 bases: TGTGCCACCGGACAGGGGTCTGGGGCCAACGTCCTGACTTTC.

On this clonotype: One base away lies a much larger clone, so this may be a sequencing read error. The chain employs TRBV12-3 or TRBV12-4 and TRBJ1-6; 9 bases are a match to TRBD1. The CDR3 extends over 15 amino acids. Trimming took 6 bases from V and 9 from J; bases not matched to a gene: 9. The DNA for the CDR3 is TGTGCCAGCAGAAGTCACGGGACAGGGAGTTCACCCCTCCACTTT. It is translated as CASRSHGTGSSPLHF.

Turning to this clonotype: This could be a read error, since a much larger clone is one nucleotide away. CDR3 sequence: CASSLGTTSTDTRYF. CDR3 sequence (DNA): TGTGCCAGCAGTTTAGGGACTACTAGCACAGATACGCGGTATTTT. The J gene is TRBJ2-3, the V gene TRBV27; 7 positions match TRBD2. There are 15 residues in the CDR3. The germline V gene encodes CDR1 MNHEY and CDR2 SMNVEV (reference sequence).

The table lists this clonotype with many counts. This CDR3 reads CASSLADQPQHF. The CDR3 nucleotides are TGTGCCAGCAGCTTGGCCGATCAGCCCCAGCATTTT. V and J are TRBV7-9 and TRBJ1-5; D gene unclear. The CDR3 spans 12 residues. Germline loops: CDR1 SEHNR, CDR2 FQNEAQ (reference sequence). V gave up 3 bases and J gave up 5 bases, with 5 bases separating them.

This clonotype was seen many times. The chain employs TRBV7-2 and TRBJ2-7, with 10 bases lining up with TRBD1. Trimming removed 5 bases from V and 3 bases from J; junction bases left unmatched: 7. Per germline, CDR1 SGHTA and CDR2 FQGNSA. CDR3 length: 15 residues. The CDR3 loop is CASSPRTGGYYEQYF. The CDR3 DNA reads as TGTGCCAGCAGCCCGCGGACAGGGGGATACTACGAGCAGTACTTC. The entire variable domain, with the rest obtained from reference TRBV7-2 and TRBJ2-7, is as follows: GAGVSQSPSNKVTEKGKDVELRCDPISGHTALYWYRQSLGQGLEFLIYFQGNSAPDKSGLPSDRFSAERTGGSVSTLTIQRTQQEDSAVYLCASSPRTGGYYEQYFGPGTRLTVT.

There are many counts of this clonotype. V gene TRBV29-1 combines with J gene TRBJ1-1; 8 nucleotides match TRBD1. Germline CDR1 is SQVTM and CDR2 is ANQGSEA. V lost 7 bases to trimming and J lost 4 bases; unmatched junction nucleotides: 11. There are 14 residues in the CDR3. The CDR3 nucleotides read TGCAGCGCGAGTTCCAGGGGGCTGGTCACTGAAGCTTTCTTT. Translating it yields CSASSRGLVTEAFF.

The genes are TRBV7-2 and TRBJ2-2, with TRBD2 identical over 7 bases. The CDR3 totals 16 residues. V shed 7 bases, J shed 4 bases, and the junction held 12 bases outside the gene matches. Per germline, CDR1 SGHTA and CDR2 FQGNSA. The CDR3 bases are TGTGCCAGCAAACTCAGCGGGATAGCCATCACCGGGGAGCTGTTTTTT. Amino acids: CASKLSGIAITGELFF.

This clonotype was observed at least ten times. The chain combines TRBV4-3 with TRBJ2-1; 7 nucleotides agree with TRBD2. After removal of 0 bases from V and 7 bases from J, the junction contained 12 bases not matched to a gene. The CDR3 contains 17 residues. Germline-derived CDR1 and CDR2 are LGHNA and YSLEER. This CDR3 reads CASSQEPLSAGSNEQFF. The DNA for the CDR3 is TGCGCCAGCAGCCAAGAACCCCTATCAGCGGGAAGTAATGAGCAGTTCTTC.

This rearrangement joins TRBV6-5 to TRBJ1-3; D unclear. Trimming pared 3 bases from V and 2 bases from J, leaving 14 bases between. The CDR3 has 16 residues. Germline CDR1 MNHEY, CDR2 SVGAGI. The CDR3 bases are TGTGCCAGCAGTTATCACGGCTTAACCCCTGGAAACACCATATATTTT. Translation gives CASSYHGLTPGNTIYF.

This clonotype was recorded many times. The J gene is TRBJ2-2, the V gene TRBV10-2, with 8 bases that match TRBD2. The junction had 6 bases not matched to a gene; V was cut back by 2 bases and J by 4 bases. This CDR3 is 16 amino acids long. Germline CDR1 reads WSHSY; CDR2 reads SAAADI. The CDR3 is CASSERSSGITGELFF. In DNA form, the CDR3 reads TGCGCCAGCAGTGAGCGGAGTAGCGGGATCACCGGGGAGCTGTTTTTT.

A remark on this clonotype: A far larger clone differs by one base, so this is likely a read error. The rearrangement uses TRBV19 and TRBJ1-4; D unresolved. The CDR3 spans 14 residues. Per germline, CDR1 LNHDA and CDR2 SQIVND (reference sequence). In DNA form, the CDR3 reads TGTGCCAGTAGTATAGCTGGGCGGCTGGATACGCAGTGTTTT. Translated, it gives CASSIAGRLDTQCF.

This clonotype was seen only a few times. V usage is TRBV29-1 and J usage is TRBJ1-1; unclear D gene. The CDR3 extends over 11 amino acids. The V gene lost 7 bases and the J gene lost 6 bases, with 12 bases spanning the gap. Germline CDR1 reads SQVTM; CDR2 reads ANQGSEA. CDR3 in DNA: TGCAGCGGCCTCATTGGGCCTGAAGCTTTCTTT. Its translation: CSGLIGPEAFF.

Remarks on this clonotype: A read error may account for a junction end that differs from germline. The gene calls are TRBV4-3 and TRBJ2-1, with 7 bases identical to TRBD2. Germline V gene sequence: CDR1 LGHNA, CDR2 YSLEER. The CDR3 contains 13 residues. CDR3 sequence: CASSQGTSTEQIF. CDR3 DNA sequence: TGCGCCAGCAGCCAAGGGACTAGTACTGAGCAGATCTTC.

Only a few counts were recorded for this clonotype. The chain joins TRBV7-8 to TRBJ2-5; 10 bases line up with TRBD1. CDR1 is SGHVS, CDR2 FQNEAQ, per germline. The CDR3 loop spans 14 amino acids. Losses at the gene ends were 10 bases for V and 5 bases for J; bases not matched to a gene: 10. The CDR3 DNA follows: TGTGCCACACGGACAGGGGGGATATTGGAGACCCAGTACTTC. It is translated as CATRTGGILETQYF.

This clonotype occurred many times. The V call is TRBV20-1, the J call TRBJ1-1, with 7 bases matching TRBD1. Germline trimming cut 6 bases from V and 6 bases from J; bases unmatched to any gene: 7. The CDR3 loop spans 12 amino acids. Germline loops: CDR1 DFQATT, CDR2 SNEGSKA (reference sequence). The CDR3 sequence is CSAGQALAEAFF. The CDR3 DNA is TGCAGTGCCGGACAGGCCCTGGCTGAAGCTTTCTTT.

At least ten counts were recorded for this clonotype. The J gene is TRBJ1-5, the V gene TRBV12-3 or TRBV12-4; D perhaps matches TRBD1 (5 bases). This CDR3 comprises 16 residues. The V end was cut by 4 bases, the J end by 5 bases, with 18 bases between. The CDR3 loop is CASSSRVPGSYQPQHF. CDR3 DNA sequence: TGTGCCAGCAGTTCTAGAGTCCCAGGGTCGTATCAGCCCCAGCATTTT.

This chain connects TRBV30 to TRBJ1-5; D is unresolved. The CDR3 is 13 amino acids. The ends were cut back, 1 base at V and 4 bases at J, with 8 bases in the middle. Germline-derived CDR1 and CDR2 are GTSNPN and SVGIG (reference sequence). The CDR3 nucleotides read TGTGCCTGGAGTGAGGACGGGAATCAGCCCCAGCATTTT. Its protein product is CAWSEDGNQPQHF.